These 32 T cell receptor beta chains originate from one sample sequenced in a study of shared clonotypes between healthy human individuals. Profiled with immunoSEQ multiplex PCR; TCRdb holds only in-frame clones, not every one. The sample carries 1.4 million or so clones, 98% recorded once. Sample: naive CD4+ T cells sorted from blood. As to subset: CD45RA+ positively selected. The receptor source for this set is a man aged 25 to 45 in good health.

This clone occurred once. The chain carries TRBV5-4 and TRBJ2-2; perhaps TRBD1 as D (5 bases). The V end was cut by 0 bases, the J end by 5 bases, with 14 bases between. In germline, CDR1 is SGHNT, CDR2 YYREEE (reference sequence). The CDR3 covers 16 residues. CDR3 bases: TGTGCCAGCAGCTTGGGGGCCAGGGCGACGACCGGGGAGCTGTTTTTT. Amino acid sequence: CASSLGARATTGELFF.

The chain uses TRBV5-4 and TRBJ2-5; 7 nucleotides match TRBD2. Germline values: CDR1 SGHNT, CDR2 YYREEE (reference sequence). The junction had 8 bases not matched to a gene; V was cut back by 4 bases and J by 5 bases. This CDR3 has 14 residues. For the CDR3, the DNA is TGTGCCAGCAGCGATAGCGGGCAGGCTGAGACCCAGTACTTC. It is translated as CASSDSGQAETQYF.

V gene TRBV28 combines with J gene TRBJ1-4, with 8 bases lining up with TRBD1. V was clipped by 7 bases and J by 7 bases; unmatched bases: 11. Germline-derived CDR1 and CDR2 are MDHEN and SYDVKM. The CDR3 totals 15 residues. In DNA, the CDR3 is TGTGCCAGCAATCATCCAGGGGGCGCCGGTGAAAAACTGTTTTTT. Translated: CASNHPGGAGEKLFF.

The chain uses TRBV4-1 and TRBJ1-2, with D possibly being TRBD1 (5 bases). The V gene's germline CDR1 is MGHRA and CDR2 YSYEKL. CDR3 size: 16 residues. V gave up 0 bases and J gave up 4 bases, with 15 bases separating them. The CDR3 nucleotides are TGCGCCAGCAGCCAAGATTCCCGCAGGGAGGGCTATGGCTACACCTTC. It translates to CASSQDSRREGYGYTF.

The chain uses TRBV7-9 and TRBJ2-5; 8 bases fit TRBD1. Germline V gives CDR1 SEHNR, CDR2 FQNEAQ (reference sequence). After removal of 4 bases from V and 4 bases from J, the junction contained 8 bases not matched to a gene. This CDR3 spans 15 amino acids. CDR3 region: CASSSIRGLLETQYF. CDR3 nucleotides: TGTGCCAGCAGCTCCATCAGGGGGCTATTAGAGACCCAGTACTTC.

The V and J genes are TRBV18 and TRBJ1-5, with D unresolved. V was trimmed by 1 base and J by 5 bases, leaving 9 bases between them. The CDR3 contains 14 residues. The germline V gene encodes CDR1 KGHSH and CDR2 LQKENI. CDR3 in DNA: TGTGCCAGCTCACCACAGGGCCAGTATCAGCCCCAGCATTTT. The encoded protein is CASSPQGQYQPQHF.

The CDR3 region has the DNA TGTGCCAGCAGTTCCAATCAGCGGGCCCGGGATACGCAGTATTTT. Encoded protein: CASSSNQRARDTQYF. The J gene is TRBJ2-3, the V gene TRBV27; D possibly corresponds to TRBD2 (6 bases). V was clipped by 4 bases and J by 6 bases, with 17 bases between them. The length of the CDR3 is 15 residues. Germline CDR1 and CDR2: MNHEY and SMNVEV (reference sequence).

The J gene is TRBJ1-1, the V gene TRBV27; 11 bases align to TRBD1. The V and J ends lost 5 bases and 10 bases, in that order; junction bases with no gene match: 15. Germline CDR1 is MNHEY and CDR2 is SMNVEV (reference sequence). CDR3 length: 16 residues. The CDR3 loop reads CASSLADRGPYFGAFF. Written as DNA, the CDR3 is TGTGCCAGCAGTCTCGCGGACAGGGGGCCTTATTTTGGAGCTTTCTTT.

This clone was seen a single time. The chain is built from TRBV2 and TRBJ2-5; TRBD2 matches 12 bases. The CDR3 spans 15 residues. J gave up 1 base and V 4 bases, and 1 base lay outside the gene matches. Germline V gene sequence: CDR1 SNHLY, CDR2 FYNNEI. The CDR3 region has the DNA TGTGCCAGCAGTGGGACTAGCGGGACCCAAGAGACCCAGTACTTC. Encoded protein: CASSGTSGTQETQYF.

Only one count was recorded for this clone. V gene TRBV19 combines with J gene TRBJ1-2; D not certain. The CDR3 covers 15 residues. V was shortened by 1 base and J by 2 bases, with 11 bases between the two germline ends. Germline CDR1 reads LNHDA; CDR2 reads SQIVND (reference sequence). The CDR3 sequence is CASSIVRFGNYGYTF. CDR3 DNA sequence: TGTGCCAGTAGTATAGTGCGGTTTGGGAACTATGGCTACACCTTC.

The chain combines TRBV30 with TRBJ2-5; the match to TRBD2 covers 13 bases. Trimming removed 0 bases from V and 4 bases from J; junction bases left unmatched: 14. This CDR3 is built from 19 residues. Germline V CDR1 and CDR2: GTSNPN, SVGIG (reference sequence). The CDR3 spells CAWSVLRTSGSGAIETQYF. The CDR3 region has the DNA TGTGCCTGGAGTGTACTAAGGACTAGCGGGAGTGGGGCAATAGAGACCCAGTACTTC.

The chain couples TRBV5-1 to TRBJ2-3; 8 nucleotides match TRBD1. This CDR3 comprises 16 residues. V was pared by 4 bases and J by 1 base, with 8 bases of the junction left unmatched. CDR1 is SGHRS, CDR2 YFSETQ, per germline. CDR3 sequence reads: CASSRLTGGRTDTQYF. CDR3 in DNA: TGCGCCAGCAGCCGATTAACAGGGGGGCGCACAGATACGCAGTATTTT.

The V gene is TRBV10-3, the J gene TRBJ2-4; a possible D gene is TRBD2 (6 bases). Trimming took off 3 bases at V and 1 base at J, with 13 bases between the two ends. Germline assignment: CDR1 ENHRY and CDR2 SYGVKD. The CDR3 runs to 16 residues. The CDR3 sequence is CAISDPGDAAKNIQYF. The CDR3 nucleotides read TGTGCCATCAGTGACCCGGGGGATGCGGCCAAAAACATTCAGTACTTC.

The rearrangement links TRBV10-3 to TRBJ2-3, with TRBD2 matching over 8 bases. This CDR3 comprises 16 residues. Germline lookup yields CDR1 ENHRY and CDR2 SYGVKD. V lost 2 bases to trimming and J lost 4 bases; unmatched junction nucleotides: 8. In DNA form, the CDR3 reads TGTGCCATCAGTGAGAGCGGGAGTTTTTTTGCAGATACGCAGTATTTT. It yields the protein CAISESGSFFADTQYF.

CDR3 DNA sequence: TGCGCCAGCAGCCCGATTACGACCGTAAATCAGCCCCAGCATTTT. Its protein is CASSPITTVNQPQHF. The gene calls are TRBV5-1 and TRBJ1-5; D is unclear. The V end was cut by 4 bases, the J end by 4 bases, with 15 bases between. The CDR3 length is 15 residues. CDR1 SGHRS and CDR2 YFSETQ come from the germline V gene.

CDR3 in amino acids: CASRSLAEKQDEQFF. The DNA for the CDR3 is TGTGCCAGCAGGTCATTAGCGGAGAAGCAGGATGAGCAGTTCTTC. The V and J genes are TRBV5-6 and TRBJ2-1, with D maybe TRBD2 (6 bases). Looked up from germline, CDR1 is SGHDT and CDR2 is YYEEEE. The CDR3 extends over 15 amino acids. With 5 bases removed from V and 8 bases from J, the gap between germline ends came to 20 bases.

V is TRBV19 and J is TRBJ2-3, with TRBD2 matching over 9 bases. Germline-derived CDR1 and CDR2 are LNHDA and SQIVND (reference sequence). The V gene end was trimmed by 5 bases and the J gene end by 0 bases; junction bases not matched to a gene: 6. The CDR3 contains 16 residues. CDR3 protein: CASSGQREASTDTQYF. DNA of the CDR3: TGTGCCAGTAGTGGGCAGCGGGAGGCTAGCACAGATACGCAGTATTTT.

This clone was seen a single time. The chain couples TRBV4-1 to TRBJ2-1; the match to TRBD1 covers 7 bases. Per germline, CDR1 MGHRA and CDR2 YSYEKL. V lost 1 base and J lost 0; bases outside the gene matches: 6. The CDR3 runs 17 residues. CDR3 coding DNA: TGCGCCAGCAGCCAAGCCACAGGGGACAGCTCCTACAATGAGCAGTTCTTC. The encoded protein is CASSQATGDSSYNEQFF.

Written as DNA, the CDR3 is TGTGCCAGCAGCAAAGGGACAGGGCTCGGGGAGCTGTTTTTT. Protein sequence: CASSKGTGLGELFF. V is TRBV21-1 and J is TRBJ2-2; the table's D call of TRBD1 was not tested on the DNA. TRBV21-1 is termed a pseudogene. The CDR3 extends over 14 amino acids.

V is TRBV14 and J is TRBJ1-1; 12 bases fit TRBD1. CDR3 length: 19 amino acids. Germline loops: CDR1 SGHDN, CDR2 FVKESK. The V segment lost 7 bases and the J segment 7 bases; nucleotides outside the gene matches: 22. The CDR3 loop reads CASIRGWDRGLGYRYEAFF. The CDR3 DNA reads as TGTGCCAGCATCCGGGGGTGGGACAGGGGGCTCGGGTACCGATATGAAGCTTTCTTT.

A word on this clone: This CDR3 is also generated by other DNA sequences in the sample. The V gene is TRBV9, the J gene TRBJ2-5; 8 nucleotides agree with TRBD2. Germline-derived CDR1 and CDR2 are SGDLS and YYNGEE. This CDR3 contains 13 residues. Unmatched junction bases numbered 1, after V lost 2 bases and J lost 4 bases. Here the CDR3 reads CASSVGLVETQYF. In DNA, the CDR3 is TGTGCCAGCAGCGTGGGACTAGTAGAGACCCAGTACTTC.

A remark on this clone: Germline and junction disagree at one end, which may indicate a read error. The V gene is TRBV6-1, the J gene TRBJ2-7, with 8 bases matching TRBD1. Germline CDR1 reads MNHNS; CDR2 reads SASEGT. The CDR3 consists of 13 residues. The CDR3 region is CASSEIVGDRFVF. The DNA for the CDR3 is TGTGCCAGCAGCGAAATTGTTGGGGACAGGTTCGTTTTC.

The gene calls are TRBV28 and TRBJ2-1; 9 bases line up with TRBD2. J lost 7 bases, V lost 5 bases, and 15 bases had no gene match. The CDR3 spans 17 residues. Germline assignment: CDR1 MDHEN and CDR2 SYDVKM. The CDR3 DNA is TGTGCCAGCAGTATCATTAGGGTGGCGGGGGGGCGGAATGAGCAGTTCTTC. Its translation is CASSIIRVAGGRNEQFF.

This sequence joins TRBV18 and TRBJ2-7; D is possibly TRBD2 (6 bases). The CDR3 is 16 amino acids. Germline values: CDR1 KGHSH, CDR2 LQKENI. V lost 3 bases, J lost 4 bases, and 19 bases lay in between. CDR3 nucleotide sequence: TGTGCCAGCTCACCCAAAAAAGAAGTCGGGGGATACGAGCAGTACTTC. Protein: CASSPKKEVGGYEQYF.

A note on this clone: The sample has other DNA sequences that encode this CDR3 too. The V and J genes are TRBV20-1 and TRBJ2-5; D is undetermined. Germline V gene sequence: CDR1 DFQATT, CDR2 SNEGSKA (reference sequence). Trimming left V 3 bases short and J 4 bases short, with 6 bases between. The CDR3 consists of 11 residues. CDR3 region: CSASLGETQYF. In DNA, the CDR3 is TGCAGTGCTAGCCTGGGAGAGACCCAGTACTTC.

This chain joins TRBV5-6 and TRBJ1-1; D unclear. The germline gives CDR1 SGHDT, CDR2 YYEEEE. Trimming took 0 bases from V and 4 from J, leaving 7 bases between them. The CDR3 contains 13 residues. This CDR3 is CASSLVGSTEAFF. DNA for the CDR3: TGTGCCAGCAGCTTGGTAGGGTCCACTGAAGCTTTCTTT.

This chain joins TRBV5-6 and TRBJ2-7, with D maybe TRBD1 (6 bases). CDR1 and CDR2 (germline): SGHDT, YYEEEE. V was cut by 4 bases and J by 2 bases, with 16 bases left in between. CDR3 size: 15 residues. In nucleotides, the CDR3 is TGTGCCAGCAGCGGTCTCAGGGGCACCACCTACGAGCAGTACTTC. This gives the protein CASSGLRGTTYEQYF.

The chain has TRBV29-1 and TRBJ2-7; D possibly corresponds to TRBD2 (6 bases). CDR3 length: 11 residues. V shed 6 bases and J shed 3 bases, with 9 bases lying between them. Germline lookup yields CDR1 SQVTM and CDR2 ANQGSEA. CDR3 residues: CSVTSIYEQYF. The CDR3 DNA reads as TGCAGCGTAACTAGCATCTACGAGCAGTACTTC.

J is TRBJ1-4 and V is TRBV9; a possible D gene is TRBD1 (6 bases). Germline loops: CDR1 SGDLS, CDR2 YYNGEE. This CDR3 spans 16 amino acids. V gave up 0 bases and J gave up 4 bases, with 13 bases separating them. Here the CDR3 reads CASSVAWGRGNEKLFF. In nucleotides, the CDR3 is TGTGCCAGCAGCGTAGCTTGGGGCAGGGGTAATGAAAAACTGTTTTTT.

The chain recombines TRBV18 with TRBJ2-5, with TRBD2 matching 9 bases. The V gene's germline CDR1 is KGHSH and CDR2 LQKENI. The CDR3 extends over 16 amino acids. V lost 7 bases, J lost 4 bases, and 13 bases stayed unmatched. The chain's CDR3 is CASCKSLSGRTETQYF. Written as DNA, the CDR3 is TGTGCCAGCTGCAAATCCCTTAGCGGGAGAACAGAGACCCAGTACTTC.

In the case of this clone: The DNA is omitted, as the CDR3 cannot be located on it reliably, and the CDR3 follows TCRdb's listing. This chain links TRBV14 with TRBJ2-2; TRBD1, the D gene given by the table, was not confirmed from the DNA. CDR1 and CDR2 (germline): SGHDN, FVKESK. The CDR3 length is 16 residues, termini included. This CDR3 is CASSHYRPLRAGELFF.

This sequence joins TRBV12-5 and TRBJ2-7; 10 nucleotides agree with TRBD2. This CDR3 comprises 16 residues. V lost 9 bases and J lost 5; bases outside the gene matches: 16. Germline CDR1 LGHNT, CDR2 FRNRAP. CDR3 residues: CARYYPHSGRSHEQYF. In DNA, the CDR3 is TGTGCTAGGTATTACCCCCATAGCGGGAGGTCCCACGAGCAGTACTTC.